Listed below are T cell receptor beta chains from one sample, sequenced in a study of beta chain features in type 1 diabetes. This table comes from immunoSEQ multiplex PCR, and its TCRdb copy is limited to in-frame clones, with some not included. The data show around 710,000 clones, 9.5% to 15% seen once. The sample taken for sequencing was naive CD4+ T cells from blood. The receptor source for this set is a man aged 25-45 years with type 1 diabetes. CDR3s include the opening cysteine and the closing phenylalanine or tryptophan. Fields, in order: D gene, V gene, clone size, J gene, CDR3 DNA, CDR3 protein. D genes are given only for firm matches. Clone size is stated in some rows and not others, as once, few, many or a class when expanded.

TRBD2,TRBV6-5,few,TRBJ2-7,TGTGCCAGCAGTTATCAGCGGGGGGCCTACGAGCAGTACTTC,CASSYQRGAYEQYF
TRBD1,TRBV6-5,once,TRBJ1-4,TGTGCCAGCAGAAGGGACAGGGGGGCTGAAAAACTGTTTTTT,CASRRDRGAEKLFF
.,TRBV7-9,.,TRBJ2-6,TGTGCCAGCAGCGGAGCAGGATCTGGGGCCAACGTCCTGACTTTC,CASSGAGSGANVLTF
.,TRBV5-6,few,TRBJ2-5,TGTGCCAGCAGCTCACACGAGACCCAGTACTTC,CASSSHETQYF
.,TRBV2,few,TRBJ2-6,TGTGCCAGCTTGAGGGGAACTGGGGCCAACGTCCTGACTTTC,CASLRGTGANVLTF
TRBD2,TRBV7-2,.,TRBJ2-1,TGTGCCAGCAGCTCCGGCGGGGGAAGCTCCTACAATGAGCAGTTCTTC,CASSSGGGSSYNEQFF
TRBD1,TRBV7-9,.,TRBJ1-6,TGTGCCAGCAGCCCAGGGGGGAGGTATTCACCCCTCCACTTT,CASSPGGRYSPLHF
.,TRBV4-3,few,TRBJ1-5,TGCGCCAGCAGCCAGACACAGGGCTACAATCAGCCCCAGCATTTT,CASSQTQGYNQPQHF
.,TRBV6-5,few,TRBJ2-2,TGTGCCAGCAGAGGGGTTGGCGGGGAGCTGTTTTTT,CASRGVGGELFF
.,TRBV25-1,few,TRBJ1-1,TGTGCCAGCACCAGGACAGCGAACACTGAAGCTTTCTTT,CASTRTANTEAFF
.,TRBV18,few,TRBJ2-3,TGTGCCAGCTCACCAGGGAACGCAGATACGCAGTATTTT,CASSPGNADTQYF
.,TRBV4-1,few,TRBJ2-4,TGCGCCAGCAGCCAAGATTTGGAAACAGGGAGAAACATTCAGTACTTC,CASSQDLETGRNIQYF
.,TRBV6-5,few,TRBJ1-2,TGTGCCAGCAGTGGCGCTCGAGGGAACTATGGCTACACCTTC,CASSGARGNYGYTF
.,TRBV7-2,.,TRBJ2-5,TGTGCCAGCACCTCCAGCCTTGCACGGGGAAAAGAGACCCAGTACTTC,CASTSSLARGKETQYF
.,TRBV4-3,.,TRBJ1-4,TGCGCCAGCAGCCAACCAGACAGGCGGATAGGGCAAACTAATGAAAAACTGTTTTTT,CASSQPDRRIGQTNEKLFF
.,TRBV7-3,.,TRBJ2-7,TGTGCCAGCAGCTTACTGCCAGGGTACGAGCAGTACTTC,CASSLLPGYEQYF
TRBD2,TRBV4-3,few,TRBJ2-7,TGCGCCAGCAGCCAAGAACTTAGCGGGCCCTCCTACGAGCAGTACTTC,CASSQELSGPSYEQYF
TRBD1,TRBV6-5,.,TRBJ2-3,TGTGCCAGCAGTCTCGGACAGGGCACAGATACGCAGTATTTT,CASSLGQGTDTQYF
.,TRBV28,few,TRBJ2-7,TGTGCCAGCAGTTTAGAGGCCCTCCTCACCTACGAGCAGTACTTC,CASSLEALLTYEQYF
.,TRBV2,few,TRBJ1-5,TGTGCCAGCAGGAGGGACGGTAATCAGCCCCAGCATTTT,CASRRDGNQPQHF
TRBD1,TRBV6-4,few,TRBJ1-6,TGTGCCAGCAGTGGAACAGGGGGTGGTAATTCACCCCTCCACTTT,CASSGTGGGNSPLHF
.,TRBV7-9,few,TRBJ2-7,TGTGCCAGCAGCTTACAGGGCAGGGAAGGGCAGTACTTC,CASSLQGREGQYF
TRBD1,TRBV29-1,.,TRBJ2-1,TGCAGCGTCGCCGGACAGGGGAGCTCCTACAATGAGCAGTTCTTC,CSVAGQGSSYNEQFF
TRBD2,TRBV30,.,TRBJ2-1,TGTGCCTGGAGTGGAACTAGCGGGGACAATGAGCAGTTCTTC,CAWSGTSGDNEQFF
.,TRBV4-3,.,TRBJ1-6,TGCGCCAGCAGCCAAGATACCCAGGGGCCCCTCCACTTT,CASSQDTQGPLHF
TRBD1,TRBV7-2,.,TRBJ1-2,TGTGCCAGCAGCTCACAGGGGGATAGTGGCTACACCTTC,CASSSQGDSGYTF
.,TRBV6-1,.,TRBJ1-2,TGTGCCAGCAGTGAAATTTCCAGGGGAGAGAACTATGGCTACACCTTC,CASSEISRGENYGYTF
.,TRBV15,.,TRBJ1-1,TGTGCCACCAGCTCGTCTCAGGCCTATAACACTGAAGCTTTCTTT,CATSSSQAYNTEAFF
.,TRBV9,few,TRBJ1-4,TGTGCCAGCAGCGTAGCCGGGCAGATTAATGAAAAACTGTTTTTT,CASSVAGQINEKLFF
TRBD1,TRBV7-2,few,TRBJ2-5,TGTGCCAGCAGCCCGGGGACAGGGTGGGAAGAGACCCAGTACTTC,CASSPGTGWEETQYF
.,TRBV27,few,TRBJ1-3,TGTGCCAGCAGTCGCACTGGACAGTCCTCTGGAAACACCATATATTTT,CASSRTGQSSGNTIYF
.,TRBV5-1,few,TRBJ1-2,TGCGCCAGCAGCTGGTCCTCCGGGGCTAACTATGGCTACACCTTC,CASSWSSGANYGYTF
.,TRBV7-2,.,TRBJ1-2,TGTGCCAGCAGCTTACATCAGGGAGGTAGCTATGGCTACACCTTC,CASSLHQGGSYGYTF
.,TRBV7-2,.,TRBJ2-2,TGTGCCAGCAGCTTGGCCGGGACTGAGGCCGGGGAGCTGTTTTTT,CASSLAGTEAGELFF
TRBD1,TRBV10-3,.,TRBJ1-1,TGTGCCATCAGTCCCTTTGAGGGGGCGAACACTGAAGCTTTCTTT,CAISPFEGANTEAFF
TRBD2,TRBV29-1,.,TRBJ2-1,TGCAGCGTTGAAGTTCTAGCGGGGGGGTACAATGAGCAGTTCTTC,CSVEVLAGGYNEQFF
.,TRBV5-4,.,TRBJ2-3,TGTGCCAGCAGCTTGGGGGGATATGGAGATACGCAGTATTTT,CASSLGGYGDTQYF
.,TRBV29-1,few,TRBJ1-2,TGCAGCGTTGAGAGGCAGGAGAACTATGGCTACACCTTC,CSVERQENYGYTF
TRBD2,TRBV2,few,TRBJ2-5,TGTGCCAGCAGTGGGGATAGCGGGTACCAAGAGACCCAGTACTTC,CASSGDSGYQETQYF
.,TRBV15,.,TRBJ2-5,TGTGCCACCAGCAGACAACCTAATGGCGAGACCCAGTACTTC,CATSRQPNGETQYF
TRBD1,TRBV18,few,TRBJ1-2,TGTGCCAGCTCCCCCTGGACAGGGGGTGATGGCTACACCTTC,CASSPWTGGDGYTF
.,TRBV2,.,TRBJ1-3,TGTGCCAGCAGTGCCCCCGGAAGGGTGTCTTTT,CASSAPGRVSF
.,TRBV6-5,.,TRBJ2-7,TGTGCCAGCAAAAAGATGACTACAACCTACGAGCAGTACTTC,CASKKMTTTYEQYF
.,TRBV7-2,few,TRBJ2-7,TGTGCCAGCAGCTTTTCCCAGGGAGGCTCCTACGAGCAGTACTTC,CASSFSQGGSYEQYF
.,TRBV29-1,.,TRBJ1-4,TGCAGCGTGCTGGACAGTACTAATGAAAAACTGTTTTTT,CSVLDSTNEKLFF
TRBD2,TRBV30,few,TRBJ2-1,TGTGCCTGGAGTGTACGGGCGGGGGGTACTGAGCAGTTCTTC,CAWSVRAGGTEQFF
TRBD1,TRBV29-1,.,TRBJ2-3,TGCAGCGGCGGACAGGGCGGCACAGATACGCAGTATTTT,CSGGQGGTDTQYF
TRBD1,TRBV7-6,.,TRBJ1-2,TGTGCCAGCAGCTTAGGACAGGGCGGAACCTATGGCTACACCTTC,CASSLGQGGTYGYTF
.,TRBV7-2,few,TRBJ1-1,TGTGCCAGCAGCTCGACGCGTCGCACTGAAGCTTTCTTT,CASSSTRRTEAFF
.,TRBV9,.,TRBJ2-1,TGTGCCAGCAGCGCCTTTGGACTTTCCGGGAATGAGCAGTTCTTC,CASSAFGLSGNEQFF
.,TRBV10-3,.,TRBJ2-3,TGTGCCATCAGGGGCGAAGTTAGTACAGATACGCAGTATTTT,CAIRGEVSTDTQYF
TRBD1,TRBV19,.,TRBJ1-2,TGTGCCAGTAGTGCCCGGACAGGGGGGAACTATGGCTACACCTTC,CASSARTGGNYGYTF
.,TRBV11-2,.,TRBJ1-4,TGTGCCAGCAGCTTAGTCAGTAGTGCAACTAATGAAAAACTGTTTTTT,CASSLVSSATNEKLFF
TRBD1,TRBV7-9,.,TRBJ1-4,TGTGCCAGCAGCTTATCAGGGGGAGAAAAACTGTTTTTT,CASSLSGGEKLFF
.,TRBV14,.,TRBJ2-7,TGTGCCAGCAGCCAAGATGCTGGGGGAGAGCAGTACTTC,CASSQDAGGEQYF
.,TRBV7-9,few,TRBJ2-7,TGTGCCAGCAGCCCGGTACGGACAGACTCCTACGAGCAGTACTTC,CASSPVRTDSYEQYF
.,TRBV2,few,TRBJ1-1,TGTGCCAGCATCCCGGGAGGGCGATGGAACACTGAAGCTTTCTTT,CASIPGGRWNTEAFF
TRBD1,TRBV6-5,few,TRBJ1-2,TGTGCCAGCAGCCTATACACAGGGGCGGAGGGCTACACCTTC,CASSLYTGAEGYTF
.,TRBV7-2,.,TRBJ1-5,TGTGCCAGCAGCTTAGATCAGAATCAGCCCCAGCATTTT,CASSLDQNQPQHF
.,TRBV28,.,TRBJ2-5,TGTGCCAGCAGTTTATCGTGGGAGACCCAGTACTTC,CASSLSWETQYF